This TCR beta chain was captured in a study of blood T cell repertoires in COVID-19 (dated by TCRdb to 2019 to 2021). The study in broad terms: Samples covering the acute and convalescent phases of COVID-19 were provided by collaborators in the United States, Italy and Spain. The prospective study material was composed of cDNA or gDNA derived from T cells, B-cell-depleted T cells, or PBMCs. Deeply sampled blood TCRbeta repertoires from subjects exposed to, actively infected with, or recovered from COVID-19 were included in the dataset. The repertoires were made available in a free public database intended to serve as a resource for research on the immune response to SARS-CoV-2. The samples were drawn from the first 160 participants of the ongoing ImmuneRACE study and from 1,254 subjects provided by 6 global collaborators. The sample metadata nearly always contained a de-identified subject ID, COVID-19 status, age in years and sex. HLA class I and class II types, where available, came from metadata supplied by the sample provider rather than from assay-based typing. Here is what the overall study found, with its caveats: The quantity of clinical and demographic metadata differed by source and by participant and was supplied without curation.

Reading from cysteine to phenylalanine, the CDR3 counts 13 amino acids. Here the CDR3 DNA is all that survives: 39 bases in frame from base 1. V is cut by 0 bases and J by 4 bases, and the space between the germline ends is 5 bases. CDR1 SGHRS and CDR2 YFSETQ were looked up in the germline V gene. The immunoSEQ Assay, a bias-controlled multiplex PCR, was used to amplify TCRbeta CDR3 regions from genomic DNA. Per the original workflow: The number of nucleated cells in each sample was estimated by amplification of reference gene primers within the assay. To quantify the absolute abundance of each unique TCRbeta CDR3 rearrangement, sequence reads were collapsed and filtered. For each sample, productive Simpson clonality was calculated by taking the square root of Simpson's diversity index across productive rearrangements. Sourced from immuneACCESS, this table was stored by TCRdb with only in-frame sequences that have V and J called. A share of the clones is absent; for the studies checked, an unresolved V gene accounts for under half, and the remainder has no known explanation. V and J calls and clone size are those listed in that table; D and trimming were worked out from the DNA. A total of roughly 87,000 clones appear in this sample, around 87% of them only once. Jointly, the top ten make up roughly 5.1% of the sample.

Points on this clone: There is no known antigen for this receptor. Base qualities were left out, and no much larger clone turns up one base away.

Each collaborating institution followed its own protocols to collect whole blood in K2EDTA tubes. Collaborator samples were shipped for TCRbeta analysis as frozen whole blood, isolated PBMCs, or DNA extracted from either sample type. The V and J genes are TRBV5-1 and TRBJ2-4, with the D gene uncertain. The specimen sequenced was peripheral blood. The TCR originated in a man in his forties with acute or convalescent COVID-19. DNA sequence: TGCGCCAGCAGCTTGGACAGAAAAAACATTCAGTACTTC. Its product reads: CASSLDRKNIQYF. The full variable domain, with segments outside the CDR3 supplied by the reference TRBV5-1 and TRBJ2-4 proteins, appears as KAGVTQTPRYLIKTRGQQVTLSCSPISGHRSVSWYQQTPGQGLQFLFEYFSETQRNKGNFPGRFSGRQFSNSRSEMNVSTLELGDSALYLCASSLDRKNIQYFGAGTRLSVL.